Below are 25 T cell receptor beta chains sequenced from a single sample in a study of blood T cells in healthy people across ages. Alongside a J-beta primer mix, a sample-barcoded 5' primer served in a second PCR lasting roughly 7 to 11 cycles. TCRdb re-called the 5' RACE reads through MiXCR, storing one row per CDR3 protein. The table includes more than 650,000 distinct CDR3 sequences, 20% to 25% detected once. Sequenced sample: blood. Receptor source: a man between 65 and 80 years old in good health.

The sample holds a few counts of this clonotype. The junction and the germline gene differ at one end; a read error may be behind it. V gene TRBV30 combines with J gene TRBJ1-1; 9 bases map to TRBD1. CDR1 and CDR2 (germline): GTSNPN, SVGIG (reference sequence). The CDR3 totals 13 residues. CDR3 amino acids: CAAGQGTNAEAFF. For the CDR3, the DNA is TGTGCCGCCGGACAGGGGACGAACGCTGAAGCTTTCTTT.

This chain links TRBV7-9 with TRBJ1-1, with unresolved D. The germline V gene has CDR1 SEHNR and CDR2 FQNEAQ (reference sequence). V was clipped by 5 bases and J by 5 bases, with 15 bases between them. The CDR3 is made up of 14 amino acids. CDR3 bases: TGTGCCAGCAGCAAGACCACAGAAAAGACTGAAGCTTTCTTT. Its translation: CASSKTTEKTEAFF. Variable domain in full (rest from reference TRBV7-9 and TRBJ1-1): DTGVSQNPRHKITKRGQNVTFRCDPISEHNRLYWYRQTLGQGPEFLTYFQNEAQLEKSRLLSDRFSAERPKGSFSTLEIQRTEQGDSAMYLCASSKTTEKTEAFFGQGTRLTVV.

This clonotype has a handful of counts. The chain uses TRBV24-1 and TRBJ1-2; TRBD1 agrees at 10 bases. Germline trimming cut 5 bases from V and 2 bases from J; bases unmatched to any gene: 4. CDR3 length equals 15 residues. Germline V gene sequence: CDR1 KGHDR, CDR2 SFDVKD. The DNA of the CDR3 is TGTGCCACCAGTGCCGGGACAGGGGAAAACTATGGCTACACCTTC. This gives the protein CATSAGTGENYGYTF.

The V gene is TRBV20-1, the J gene TRBJ2-1; 10 bases are a match to TRBD2. The J call may be wrong; the DNA end is better matched by TRBJ2-7. This CDR3 is 13 amino acids long. Germline V lookup: CDR1 DFQATT, CDR2 SNEGSKA (reference sequence). The CDR3 DNA sequence: TGCAGTGCTAATAGCGGGGGGTCCTACGAGCAGTACTTC. It is translated as CSANSGGSYEQYF.

This chain uses TRBV20-1 with TRBJ1-2; TRBD1 matches at 9 bases. V dropped 4 bases and J dropped 1; count of bases not matched to a gene: 10. The CDR3 consists of 16 residues. The germline CDR1 and CDR2 sequences are DFQATT and SNEGSKA (reference sequence). The CDR3 region is CSAKGTGKTFNYGYTF. The CDR3 nucleotides read TGCAGTGCTAAGGGGACAGGGAAAACCTTTAACTATGGCTACACCTTC.

This chain uses TRBV12-3 or TRBV12-4 with TRBJ1-2; TRBD1 aligns across 9 bases. The junction had 7 bases not matched to a gene; V was cut back by 6 bases and J by 5 bases. CDR3 length: 14 amino acids. CDR3 loop: CASRRTGVDYGYTF. DNA of the CDR3: TGTGCCAGCAGGCGGACAGGGGTTGATTATGGCTACACCTTC.

This chain joins TRBV7-9 and TRBJ1-4, with D hard to call. This CDR3 is built from 14 residues. The ends were cut back, 0 bases at V and 5 bases at J, with 7 bases in the middle. CDR1 is SEHNR and CDR2 is FQNEAQ in the germline V gene (reference sequence). Here the CDR3 reads CASSLAVGNEKLFF. The CDR3 DNA reads TGTGCCAGCAGCTTAGCGGTGGGGAATGAAAAACTGTTTTTT.

This clonotype has only a few counts. The V call is TRBV6-2 or TRBV6-3, the J call TRBJ2-3; no definite D call. In germline, CDR1 is MNHEY, CDR2 SVGEGT. This CDR3 contains 12 residues. Trimming removed 2 bases at V and 4 bases at J, with 4 bases between. Here the CDR3 reads CASSYAADTQYF. CDR3 DNA sequence: TGTGCCAGCAGTTACGCGGCAGATACGCAGTATTTT.

This clonotype was seen only a few times. J is TRBJ1-1 and V is TRBV11-2, with D unclear. Germline-derived CDR1 and CDR2 are SGHAT and FQNNGV. The CDR3 runs to 13 residues. Trimming pared 1 base from V and 4 bases from J, leaving 7 bases between. This CDR3 is CASSLAGFTEAFF. CDR3 in DNA: TGTGCCAGCAGCTTAGCCGGGTTCACTGAAGCTTTCTTT.

This clonotype was detected a few times. The chain recombines TRBV6-2 or TRBV6-3 with TRBJ1-2, with D perhaps matching TRBD1 (6 bases). The CDR3 has 14 residues. The germline V gene encodes CDR1 MNHEY and CDR2 SVGEGT. The ends were cut back, 7 bases at V and 2 bases at J, with 14 bases in the middle. The CDR3 reads CASKRTASNYGYTF. The CDR3 coding sequence is TGTGCCAGCAAAAGGACAGCCTCGAACTATGGCTACACCTTC.

The V gene is TRBV7-2, the J gene TRBJ1-5, with 8 nucleotides matching TRBD1. Trimming cost V 5 bases and J 11 bases; bases outside gene matches: 5. The CDR3 sequence is 12 residues long. Germline CDR1 and CDR2: SGHTA and FQGNSA. Written as DNA, the CDR3 is TGTGCCAGCAGCCCGGGACAGGCGGCCCAGCATTTT. It specifies CASSPGQAAQHF.

This chain connects TRBV2 to TRBJ2-2, with 11 bases aligning to TRBD2. The germline V gene has CDR1 SNHLY and CDR2 FYNNEI. With 7 bases clipped from V and 3 bases from J, the junction kept 4 bases outside the gene matches. The CDR3 runs 15 residues. CDR3 nucleotide sequence: TGTGCCAGCACTATGGGACTAGCGGACACCGGGGAGCTGTTTTTT. Protein: CASTMGLADTGELFF.

The V and J genes are TRBV7-2 and TRBJ2-3, with 8 bases fitting TRBD1. The J segment lost 6 bases and the V segment lost 1 base, leaving 3 bases of the junction unmatched. The germline V gene has CDR1 SGHTA and CDR2 FQGNSA. There are 14 residues in the CDR3. CDR3 coding DNA: TGTGCCAGCAGCTTAGGACAGGGGTTCGATACGCAGTATTTT. It translates to CASSLGQGFDTQYF.

The CDR3 loop reads CASSYSYGWAGGSYTF. Written as DNA, the CDR3 is TGTGCCAGCAGTTACTCCTACGGTTGGGCAGGGGGGAGCTACACCTTC. The J gene is TRBJ1-2, the V gene TRBV6-5; TRBD1 agrees at 7 bases. The CDR3 runs to 16 residues. Germline lookup yields CDR1 MNHEY and CDR2 SVGAGI. Losses at the gene ends were 0 bases for V and 9 bases for J; bases not matched to a gene: 13.

The V and J genes are TRBV5-1 and TRBJ2-1; D remains unclear. The CDR3 runs to 12 residues. Trimming shortened V by 4 bases and J by 8 bases, and 10 bases separated the two germline ends. The germline gives CDR1 SGHRS, CDR2 YFSETQ. This CDR3 is CASSGANDEQFF. The CDR3 DNA is TGCGCCAGCAGCGGAGCAAATGATGAGCAGTTCTTC.

J is TRBJ1-1 and V is TRBV30; TRBD1 matches 9 bases. The CDR3 extends over 13 amino acids. J gave up 4 bases and V 7 bases, and 7 bases lay outside the gene matches. Germline values: CDR1 GTSNPN, CDR2 SVGIG (reference sequence). CDR3 sequence: CASGQGRGTEAFF. CDR3 nucleotides: TGTGCCTCGGGACAGGGCAGGGGCACTGAAGCTTTCTTT.

This clonotype was seen once. V is TRBV6-5 and J is TRBJ1-1; possible D gene TRBD1, 5 bases. CDR3 length equals 12 residues. From germline, CDR1 is MNHEY and CDR2 SVGAGI. The V and J ends lost 0 bases and 10 bases respectively, with 9 bases between them. This CDR3 is CASSYSTGIAFF. In nucleotides, the CDR3 is TGTGCCAGCAGTTACTCAACAGGTATAGCTTTCTTT.

The chain uses TRBV4-2 and TRBJ2-4; 9 bases map to TRBD2. The V segment lost 4 bases and the J segment 3 bases; nucleotides outside the gene matches: 7. The CDR3 runs 16 residues. Germline CDR1 and CDR2: LGHNA and YNFKEQ. The CDR3 sequence: CASSPHGAGGKNIQYF. In DNA, the CDR3 is TGTGCCAGCAGCCCCCACGGAGCGGGGGGCAAAAACATTCAGTACTTC.

In its sample, this clonotype was seen a few times. The chain links TRBV20-1 to TRBJ2-5; tentative D call: TRBD1 (7 bases). This CDR3 is 13 amino acids long. V lost 6 bases and J 2 bases, leaving 13 bases between the germline ends. Germline loops: CDR1 DFQATT, CDR2 SNEGSKA (reference sequence). CDR3 in amino acids: CSARQGGQETQYF. As DNA, the CDR3 is TGCAGTGCGCGACAGGGAGGTCAAGAGACCCAGTACTTC.

This clonotype has only one observation. This chain connects TRBV5-1 to TRBJ2-5; the match to TRBD2 covers 9 bases. CDR3 length equals 15 residues. With V trimmed by 5 bases and J by 1 base, 6 bases remained unmatched. Germline CDR1 and CDR2: SGHRS and YFSETQ. The CDR3 DNA is TGCGCCAGCAGATCGATGACTAGCGGCCAAGAGACCCAGTACTTC. Amino acids: CASRSMTSGQETQYF.

This clonotype occurred once. V usage is TRBV11-2 and J usage is TRBJ1-1; D unresolved. The CDR3 totals 16 residues. Trimming left V 0 bases short and J 4 bases short, with 15 bases between. Germline assignment: CDR1 SGHAT and CDR2 FQNNGV. For the CDR3, the DNA is TGTGCCAGCAGCTTAGAGGCAAGAAATCGGGGCACTGAAGCTTTCTTT. Translation gives CASSLEARNRGTEAFF.

This clonotype turned up a few times. V and J are TRBV6-2 or TRBV6-3 and TRBJ1-5; D unresolved. Germline values: CDR1 MNHEY, CDR2 SVGEGT. CDR3 size: 14 residues. Trimming left V 5 bases short and J 3 bases short, with 11 bases between. DNA for the CDR3: TGTGCCAGCAGTCCAGTTAATAACAATCAGCCCCAGCATTTT. This translates into CASSPVNNNQPQHF.

This clonotype was seen a few times. Without the conserved terminal phenylalanine or tryptophan, this CDR3 likely stems from a read error. The chain employs TRBV12-3 or TRBV12-4 and TRBJ1-1, with 7 bases identical to TRBD1. V trimming: 6 bases; J trimming: 1 base; junction bases outside the gene matches: 8. The CDR3 length is 15 residues. The DNA for the CDR3 is TGTGCCAGCAGCCCAGGGGGAGGTTCGAACACTGAAGCTTTCCTT. Its translation is CASSPGGGSNTEAFL.

The chain employs TRBV20-1 and TRBJ2-1, with D possibly matching TRBD2 (6 bases). The CDR3 is made up of 13 amino acids. The germline V gene encodes CDR1 DFQATT and CDR2 SNEGSKA (reference sequence). V was clipped by 7 bases and J by 5 bases, with 15 bases between them. CDR3 nucleotides: TGCAGTGTGCGTGGGGGGATGGACAATGAGCAGTTCTTC. Protein: CSVRGGMDNEQFF.

The chain carries TRBV5-1 and TRBJ2-7; D not resolved. Germline V CDR1 and CDR2: SGHRS, YFSETQ. The CDR3 has 12 residues. Between the trimmed V and J ends, which lost 7 bases and 5 bases, there was a span of 13 bases. The CDR3 loop is CASQSLTDEQYF. The CDR3 bases are TGCGCCAGCCAAAGCTTGACGGACGAGCAGTACTTC.